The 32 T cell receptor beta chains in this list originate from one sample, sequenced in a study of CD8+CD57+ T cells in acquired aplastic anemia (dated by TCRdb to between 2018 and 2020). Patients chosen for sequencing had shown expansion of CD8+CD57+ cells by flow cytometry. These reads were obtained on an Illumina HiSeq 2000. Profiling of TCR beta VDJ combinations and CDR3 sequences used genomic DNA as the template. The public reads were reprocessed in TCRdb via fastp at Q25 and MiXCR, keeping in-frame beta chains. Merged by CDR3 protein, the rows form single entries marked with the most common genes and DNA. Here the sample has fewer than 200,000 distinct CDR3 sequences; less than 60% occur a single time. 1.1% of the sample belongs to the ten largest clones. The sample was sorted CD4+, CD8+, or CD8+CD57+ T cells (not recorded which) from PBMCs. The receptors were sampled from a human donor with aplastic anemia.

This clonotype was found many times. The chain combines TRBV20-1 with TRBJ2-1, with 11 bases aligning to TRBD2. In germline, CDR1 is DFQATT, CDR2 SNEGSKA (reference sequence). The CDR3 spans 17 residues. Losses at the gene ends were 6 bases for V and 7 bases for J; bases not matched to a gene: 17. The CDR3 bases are TGCAGTGCCTTCCCGCCCGTTCTAGCGGGGGGCAGGAATGAGCAGTTCTTC. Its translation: CSAFPPVLAGGRNEQFF.

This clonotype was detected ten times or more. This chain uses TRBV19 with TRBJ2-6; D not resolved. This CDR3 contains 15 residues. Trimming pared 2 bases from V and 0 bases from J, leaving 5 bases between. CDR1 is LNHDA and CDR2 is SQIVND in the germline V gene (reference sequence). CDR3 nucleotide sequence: TGTGCCAGTAGTATACGAGTCTCTGGGGCCAACGTCCTGACTTTC. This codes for CASSIRVSGANVLTF.

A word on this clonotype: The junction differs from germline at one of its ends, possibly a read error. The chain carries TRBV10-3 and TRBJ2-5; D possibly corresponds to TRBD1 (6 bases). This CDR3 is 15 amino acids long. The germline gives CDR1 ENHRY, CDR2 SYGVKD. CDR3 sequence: CASSYGQFVQETQYF. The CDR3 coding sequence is TGTGCCAGCAGTTATGGACAGTTTGTTCAAGAGACCCAGTACTTC.

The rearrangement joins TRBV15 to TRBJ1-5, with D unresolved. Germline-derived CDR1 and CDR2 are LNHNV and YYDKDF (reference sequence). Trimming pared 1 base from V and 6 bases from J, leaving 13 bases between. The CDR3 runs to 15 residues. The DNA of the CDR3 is TGTGCCACCAGCAGAGCCACAGCGCTAGTTCAGCCCCAGCATTTT. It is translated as CATSRATALVQPQHF.

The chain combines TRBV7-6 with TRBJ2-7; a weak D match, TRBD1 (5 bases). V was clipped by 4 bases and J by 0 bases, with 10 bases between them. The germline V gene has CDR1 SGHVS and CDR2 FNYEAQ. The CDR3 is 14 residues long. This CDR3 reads CASSSDIFSYEQYF. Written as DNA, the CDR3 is TGTGCCAGCAGCTCGGACATCTTCTCCTACGAGCAGTACTTC.

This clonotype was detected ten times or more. CDR3 amino acids: CASSLSQGAEQYF. Written as DNA, the CDR3 is TGTGCCAGCAGCTTGAGTCAAGGGGCCGAGCAGTACTTC. The chain employs TRBV5-4 and TRBJ2-7, with D possibly TRBD1 on 5 matching bases. The CDR3 consists of 13 residues. Looked up from germline, CDR1 is SGHNT and CDR2 is YYREEE (reference sequence). Trimming took 1 base from V and 6 from J, leaving 11 bases between them. Full variable domain (rest looked up from reference TRBV5-4 and TRBJ2-7): ETGVTQSPTHLIKTRGQQVTLRCSSQSGHNTVSWYQQALGQGPQFIFQYYREEENGRGNFPPRFSGLQFPNYSSELNVNALELDDSALYLCASSLSQGAEQYFGPGTRLTVT.

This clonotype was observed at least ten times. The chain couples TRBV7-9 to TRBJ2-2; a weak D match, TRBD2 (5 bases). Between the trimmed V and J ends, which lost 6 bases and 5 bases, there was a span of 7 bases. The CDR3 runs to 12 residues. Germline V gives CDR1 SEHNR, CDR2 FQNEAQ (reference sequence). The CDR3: CASSSGTGELFF. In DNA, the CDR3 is TGTGCCAGCAGTTCGGGGACCGGGGAGCTGTTTTTT.

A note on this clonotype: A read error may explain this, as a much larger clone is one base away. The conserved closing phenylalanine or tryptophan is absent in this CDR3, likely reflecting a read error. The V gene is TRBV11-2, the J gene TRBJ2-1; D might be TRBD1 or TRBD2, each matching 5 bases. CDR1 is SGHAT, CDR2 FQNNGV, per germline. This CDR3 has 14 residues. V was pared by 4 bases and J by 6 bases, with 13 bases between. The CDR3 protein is CASSSGRRINEQFL. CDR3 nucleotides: TGTGCCAGCAGCTCGGGACGAAGGATCAATGAGCAGTTCCTC.

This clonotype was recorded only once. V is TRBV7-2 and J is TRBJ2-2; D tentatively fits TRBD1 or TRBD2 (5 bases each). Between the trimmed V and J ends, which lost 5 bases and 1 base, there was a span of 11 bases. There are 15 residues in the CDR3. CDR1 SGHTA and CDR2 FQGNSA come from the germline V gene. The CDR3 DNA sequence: TGTGCCAGCAGCCAGGGACGGATGAACACCGGGGAGCTGTTTTTT. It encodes CASSQGRMNTGELFF.

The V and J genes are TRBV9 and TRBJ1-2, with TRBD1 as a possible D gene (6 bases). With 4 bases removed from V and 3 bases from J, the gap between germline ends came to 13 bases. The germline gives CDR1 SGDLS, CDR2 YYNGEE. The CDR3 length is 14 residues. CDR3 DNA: TGTGCCAGCAGCTTAAGGGGGAATCACTATGGCTACACCTTC. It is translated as CASSLRGNHYGYTF.

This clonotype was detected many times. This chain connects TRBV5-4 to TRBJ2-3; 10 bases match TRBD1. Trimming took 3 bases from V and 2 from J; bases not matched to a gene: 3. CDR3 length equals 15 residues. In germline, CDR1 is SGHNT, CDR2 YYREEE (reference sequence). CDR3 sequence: CASSSGTGVTDTQYF. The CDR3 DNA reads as TGTGCCAGCAGCTCCGGGACAGGGGTCACAGATACGCAGTATTTT.

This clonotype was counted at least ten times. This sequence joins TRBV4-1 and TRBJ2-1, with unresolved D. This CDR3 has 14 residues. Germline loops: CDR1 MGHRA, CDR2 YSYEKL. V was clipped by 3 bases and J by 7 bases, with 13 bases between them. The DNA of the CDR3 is TGCGCCAGCAGCCACCCTATAGGCGGAAATGAGCAGTTCTTC. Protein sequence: CASSHPIGGNEQFF.

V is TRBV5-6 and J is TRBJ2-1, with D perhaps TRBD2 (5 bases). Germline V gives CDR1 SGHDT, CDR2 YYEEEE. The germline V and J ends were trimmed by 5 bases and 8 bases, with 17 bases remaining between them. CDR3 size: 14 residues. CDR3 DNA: TGTGCCAGCAGACCCTTAACCGCGAGGGATGAGCAGTTCTTC. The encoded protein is CASRPLTARDEQFF.

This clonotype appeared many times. The CDR3 here is CASRRLAGAYEQYF. The CDR3 coding sequence is TGTGCCAGCAGGAGACTAGCGGGGGCCTACGAGCAGTACTTC. V and J are TRBV7-2 and TRBJ2-7, with TRBD2 identical over 12 bases. The ends lost 6 bases at V and 2 bases at J; junction bases unmatched: 2. CDR1 and CDR2 (germline): SGHTA, FQGNSA. The CDR3 spans 14 residues.

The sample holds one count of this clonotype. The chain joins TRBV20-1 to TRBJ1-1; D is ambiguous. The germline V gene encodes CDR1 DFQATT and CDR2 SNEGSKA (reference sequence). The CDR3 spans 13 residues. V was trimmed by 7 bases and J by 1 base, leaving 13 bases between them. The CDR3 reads CSGRMGTNTEAFF. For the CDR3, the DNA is TGCAGTGGGAGAATGGGTACGAACACTGAAGCTTTCTTT.

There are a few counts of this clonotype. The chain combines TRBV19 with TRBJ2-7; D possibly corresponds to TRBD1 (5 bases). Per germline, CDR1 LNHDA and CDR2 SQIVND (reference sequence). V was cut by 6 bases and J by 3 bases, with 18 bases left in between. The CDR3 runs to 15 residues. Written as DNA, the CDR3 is TGTGCCAGTAGCCACCCGGCAGGGTCAGTCTACGAGCAGTACTTC. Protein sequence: CASSHPAGSVYEQYF.

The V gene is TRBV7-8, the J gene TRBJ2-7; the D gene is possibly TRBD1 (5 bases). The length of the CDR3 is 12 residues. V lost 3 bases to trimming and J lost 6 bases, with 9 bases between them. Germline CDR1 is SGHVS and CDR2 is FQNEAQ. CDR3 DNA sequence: TGTGCCAGCAGCTTTAAGGGGCGCGAGCAGTACTTC. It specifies CASSFKGREQYF.

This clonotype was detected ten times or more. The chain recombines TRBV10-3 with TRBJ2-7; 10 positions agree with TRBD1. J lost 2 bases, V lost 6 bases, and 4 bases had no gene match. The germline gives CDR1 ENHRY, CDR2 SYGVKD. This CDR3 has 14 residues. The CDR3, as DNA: TGTGCCATCAGCGACGGGACAGGGGCCTACGAGCAGTACTTC. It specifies CAISDGTGAYEQYF.

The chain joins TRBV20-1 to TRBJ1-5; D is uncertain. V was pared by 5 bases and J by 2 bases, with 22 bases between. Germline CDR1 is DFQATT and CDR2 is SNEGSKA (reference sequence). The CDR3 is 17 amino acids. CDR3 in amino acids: CSAGRASNHGGNQPQHF. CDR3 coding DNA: TGCAGTGCTGGACGGGCCTCAAATCATGGGGGCAATCAGCCCCAGCATTTT.

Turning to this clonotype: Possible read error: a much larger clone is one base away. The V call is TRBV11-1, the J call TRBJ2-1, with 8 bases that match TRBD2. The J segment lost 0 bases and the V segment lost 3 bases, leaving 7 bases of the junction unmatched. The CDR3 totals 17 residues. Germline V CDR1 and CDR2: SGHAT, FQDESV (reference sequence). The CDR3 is CASSFAGGGSSYNEQFF. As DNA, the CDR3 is TGTGCCAGCAGCTTCGCGGGCGGGGGGTCCTCCTACAATGAGCAGTTCTTC.

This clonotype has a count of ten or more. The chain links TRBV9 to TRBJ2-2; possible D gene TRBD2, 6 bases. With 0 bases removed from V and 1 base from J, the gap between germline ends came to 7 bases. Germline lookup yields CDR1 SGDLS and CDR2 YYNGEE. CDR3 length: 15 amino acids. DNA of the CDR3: TGTGCCAGCAGCGTAGGCGGGGAGAACACCGGGGAGCTGTTTTTT. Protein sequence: CASSVGGENTGELFF.

The CDR3 spells CASSLEGGTGAGELFF. The CDR3 nucleotides read TGCGCCAGCAGCTTGGAAGGGGGGACAGGGGCCGGGGAGCTGTTTTTT. The chain recombines TRBV5-1 with TRBJ2-2; TRBD1 matches at 10 bases. This CDR3 is 16 amino acids long. V gave up 0 bases and J gave up 6 bases; unmatched junction bases: 5. CDR1 is SGHRS, CDR2 YFSETQ, per germline.

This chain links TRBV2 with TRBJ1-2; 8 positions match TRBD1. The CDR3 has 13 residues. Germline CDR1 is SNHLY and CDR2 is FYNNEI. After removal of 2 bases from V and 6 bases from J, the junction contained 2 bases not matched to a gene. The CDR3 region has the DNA TGTGCCAGCAGTGAACAGGGGGCGCATGGCTACACCTTC. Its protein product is CASSEQGAHGYTF.

The CDR3 here is CASSPTAGPDTQYF. In DNA, the CDR3 is TGTGCCAGCAGCCCCACTGCGGGGCCCGATACGCAGTATTTT. The rearrangement joins TRBV3-1 to TRBJ2-3; a weak D match, TRBD2 (6 bases). This CDR3 spans 14 amino acids. V was cut by 4 bases and J by 6 bases, with 14 bases left in between. The V gene's germline CDR1 is LGHDT and CDR2 YNNKEL (reference sequence).

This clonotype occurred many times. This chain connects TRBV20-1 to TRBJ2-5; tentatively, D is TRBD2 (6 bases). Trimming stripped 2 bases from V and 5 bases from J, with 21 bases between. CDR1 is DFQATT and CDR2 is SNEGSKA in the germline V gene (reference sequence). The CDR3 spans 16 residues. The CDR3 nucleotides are TGCAGTGCTAGAATGGCCCTGGCGGGGCTCGACGAGACCCAGTACTTC. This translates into CSARMALAGLDETQYF.

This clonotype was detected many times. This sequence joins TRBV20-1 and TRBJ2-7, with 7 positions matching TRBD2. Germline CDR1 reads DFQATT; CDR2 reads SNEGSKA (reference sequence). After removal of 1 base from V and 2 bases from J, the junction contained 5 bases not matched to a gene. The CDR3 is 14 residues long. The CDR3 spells CSARGEGRAYEQYF. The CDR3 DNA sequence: TGCAGTGCTAGAGGAGAGGGGAGGGCCTACGAGCAGTACTTC.

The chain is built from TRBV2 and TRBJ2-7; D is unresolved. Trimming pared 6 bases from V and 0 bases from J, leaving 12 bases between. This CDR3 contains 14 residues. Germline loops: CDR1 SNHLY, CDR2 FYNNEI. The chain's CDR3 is CASRLRVLSYEQYF. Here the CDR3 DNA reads TGTGCCAGCAGGCTCCGGGTTCTCTCCTACGAGCAGTACTTC.

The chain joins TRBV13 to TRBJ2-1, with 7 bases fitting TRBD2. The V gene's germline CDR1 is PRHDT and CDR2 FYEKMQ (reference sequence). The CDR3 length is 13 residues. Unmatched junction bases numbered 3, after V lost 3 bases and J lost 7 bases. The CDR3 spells CASSFTSVNEQFF. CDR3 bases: TGTGCCAGCAGCTTTACTAGCGTTAATGAGCAGTTCTTC.

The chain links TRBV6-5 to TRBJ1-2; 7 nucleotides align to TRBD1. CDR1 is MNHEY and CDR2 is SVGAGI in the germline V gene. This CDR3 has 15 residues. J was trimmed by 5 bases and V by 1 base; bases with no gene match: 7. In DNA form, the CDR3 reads TGTGCCAGCAGTTACTGGACAGGTCTGGAATATGGCTACACCTTC. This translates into CASSYWTGLEYGYTF.

CDR3 DNA sequence: TGTGCCAGCAGTTTCAACGGGAGGTTCACTGAAGCTTTCTTT. Its protein is CASSFNGRFTEAFF. This rearrangement joins TRBV7-3 to TRBJ1-1, with D unclear. This CDR3 is built from 14 residues. The V and J ends lost 6 bases and 4 bases respectively, with 15 bases between them. CDR1 and CDR2 (germline): SGHTA, FQGTGA. Supplemented by reference TRBV7-3 and TRBJ1-1, the full variable domain reads GAGVSQTPSNKVTEKGKYVELRCDPISGHTALYWYRQSLGQGPEFLIYFQGTGAADDSGLPNDRFFAVRPEGSVSTLKIQRTERGDSAVYLCASSFNGRFTEAFFGQGTRLTVV.

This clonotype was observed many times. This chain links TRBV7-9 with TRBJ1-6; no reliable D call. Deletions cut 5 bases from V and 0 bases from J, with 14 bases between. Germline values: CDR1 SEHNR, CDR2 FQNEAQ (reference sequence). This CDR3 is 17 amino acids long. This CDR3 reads CASSPFMGSSYNSPLHF. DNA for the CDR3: TGTGCCAGCAGCCCTTTCATGGGGAGCTCCTATAATTCACCCCTCCACTTT.

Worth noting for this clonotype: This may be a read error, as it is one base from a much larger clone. CDR3 sequence (DNA): TGCAGTGCTAGAGCATTTGGGGGGCCTGGGGATCAGCAGTTCTTC. Amino acid sequence: CSARAFGGPGDQQFF. The chain uses TRBV20-1 and TRBJ2-1; D may match TRBD1 or TRBD2 (6 bases each). Trimming removed 1 base at V and 11 bases at J, with 21 bases between. Germline V lookup: CDR1 DFQATT, CDR2 SNEGSKA (reference sequence). The CDR3 sequence is 15 residues long.